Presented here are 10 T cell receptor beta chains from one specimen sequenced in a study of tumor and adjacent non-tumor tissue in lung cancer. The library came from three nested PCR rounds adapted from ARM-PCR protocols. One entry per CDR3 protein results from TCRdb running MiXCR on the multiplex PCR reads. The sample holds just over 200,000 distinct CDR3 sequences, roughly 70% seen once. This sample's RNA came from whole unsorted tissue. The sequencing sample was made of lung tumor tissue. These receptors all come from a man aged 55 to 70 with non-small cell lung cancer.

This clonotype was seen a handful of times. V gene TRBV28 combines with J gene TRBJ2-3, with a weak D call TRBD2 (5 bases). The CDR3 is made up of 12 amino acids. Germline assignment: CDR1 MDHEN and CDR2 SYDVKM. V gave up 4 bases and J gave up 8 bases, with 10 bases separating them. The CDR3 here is CASSSTRITQYF. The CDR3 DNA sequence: TGTGCCAGCAGTTCTACTAGGATTACGCAGTATTTT.

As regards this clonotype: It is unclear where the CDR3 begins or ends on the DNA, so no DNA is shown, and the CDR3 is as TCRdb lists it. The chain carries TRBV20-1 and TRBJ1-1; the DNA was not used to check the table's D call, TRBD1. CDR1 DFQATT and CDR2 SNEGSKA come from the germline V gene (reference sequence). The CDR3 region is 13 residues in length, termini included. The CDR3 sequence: CGAFWAGGTEAIF.

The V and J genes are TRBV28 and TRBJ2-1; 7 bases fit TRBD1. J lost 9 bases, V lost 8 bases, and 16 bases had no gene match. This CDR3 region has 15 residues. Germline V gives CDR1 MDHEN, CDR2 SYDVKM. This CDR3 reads CASGPPGTALGEQFF. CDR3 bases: TGTGCCAGCGGTCCGCCCGGGACAGCCCTAGGTGAGCAGTTCTTC.

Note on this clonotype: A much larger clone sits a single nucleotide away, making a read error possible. The DNA of the CDR3 is TGCAGTGCTAGAGATACCGGGACTAGCGTTTCTGACGAGCAGTACTTC. It is translated as CSARDTGTSVSDEQYF. The J gene is TRBJ2-7, the V gene TRBV20-1, with 10 bases aligning to TRBD2. The CDR3 spans 16 residues. V was pared by 0 bases and J by 5 bases, with 10 bases of the junction left unmatched. Germline loops: CDR1 DFQATT, CDR2 SNEGSKA (reference sequence).

CDR3 sequence (DNA): TGCGCCAGCATCTTCTTGGGGGGACTAGCGGGAAATAAAGAGACCCAGTACTTC. Translated, it gives CASIFLGGLAGNKETQYF. The chain employs TRBV5-1 and TRBJ2-5; 13 nucleotides align to TRBD2. The V segment lost 6 bases and the J segment 3 bases; nucleotides outside the gene matches: 14. This CDR3 is built from 18 residues. Germline V lookup: CDR1 SGHRS, CDR2 YFSETQ.

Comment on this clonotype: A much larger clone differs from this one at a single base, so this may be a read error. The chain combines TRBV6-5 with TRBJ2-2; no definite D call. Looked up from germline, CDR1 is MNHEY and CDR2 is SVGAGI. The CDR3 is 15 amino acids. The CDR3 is CVSRSINGNTGELFF. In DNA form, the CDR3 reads TGTGTCAGCAGATCAATTAATGGAAACACCGGGGAGCTGTTTTTT.

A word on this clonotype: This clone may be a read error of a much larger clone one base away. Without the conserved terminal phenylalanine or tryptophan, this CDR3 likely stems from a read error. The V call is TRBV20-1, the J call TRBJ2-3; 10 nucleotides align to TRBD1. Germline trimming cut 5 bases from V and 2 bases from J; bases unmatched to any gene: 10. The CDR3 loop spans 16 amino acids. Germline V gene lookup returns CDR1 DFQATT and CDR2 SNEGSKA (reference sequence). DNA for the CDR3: TGCAGTGCTCCAACAGCCGGGACAGGGGTCACAGATACGCAGTATCTT. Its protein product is CSAPTAGTGVTDTQYL.

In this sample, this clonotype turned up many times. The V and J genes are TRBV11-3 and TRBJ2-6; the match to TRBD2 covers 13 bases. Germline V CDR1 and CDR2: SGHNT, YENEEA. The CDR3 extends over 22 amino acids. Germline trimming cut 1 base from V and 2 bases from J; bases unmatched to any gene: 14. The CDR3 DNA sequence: TGTGCCAGCAGCTTAGCCCCCGGGACTAGCGGGATTAAAGGAACTGGGGCCAACGTCCTGACTTTC. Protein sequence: CASSLAPGTSGIKGTGANVLTF.

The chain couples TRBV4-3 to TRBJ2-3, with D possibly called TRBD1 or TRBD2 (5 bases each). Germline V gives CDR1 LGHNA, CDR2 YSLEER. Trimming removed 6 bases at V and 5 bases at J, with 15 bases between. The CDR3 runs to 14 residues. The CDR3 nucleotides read TGCGCCAGCAGTTCTACTAGGGGCATAGATACGCAGTATTTT. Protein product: CASSSTRGIDTQYF.

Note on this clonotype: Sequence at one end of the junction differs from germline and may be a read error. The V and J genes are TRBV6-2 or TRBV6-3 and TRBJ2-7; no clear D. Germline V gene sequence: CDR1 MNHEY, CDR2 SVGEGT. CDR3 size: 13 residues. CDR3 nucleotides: TGTGCCAGCAACGCAAGGTTTGGCTACGAGCAATACTTC. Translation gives CASNARFGYEQYF.